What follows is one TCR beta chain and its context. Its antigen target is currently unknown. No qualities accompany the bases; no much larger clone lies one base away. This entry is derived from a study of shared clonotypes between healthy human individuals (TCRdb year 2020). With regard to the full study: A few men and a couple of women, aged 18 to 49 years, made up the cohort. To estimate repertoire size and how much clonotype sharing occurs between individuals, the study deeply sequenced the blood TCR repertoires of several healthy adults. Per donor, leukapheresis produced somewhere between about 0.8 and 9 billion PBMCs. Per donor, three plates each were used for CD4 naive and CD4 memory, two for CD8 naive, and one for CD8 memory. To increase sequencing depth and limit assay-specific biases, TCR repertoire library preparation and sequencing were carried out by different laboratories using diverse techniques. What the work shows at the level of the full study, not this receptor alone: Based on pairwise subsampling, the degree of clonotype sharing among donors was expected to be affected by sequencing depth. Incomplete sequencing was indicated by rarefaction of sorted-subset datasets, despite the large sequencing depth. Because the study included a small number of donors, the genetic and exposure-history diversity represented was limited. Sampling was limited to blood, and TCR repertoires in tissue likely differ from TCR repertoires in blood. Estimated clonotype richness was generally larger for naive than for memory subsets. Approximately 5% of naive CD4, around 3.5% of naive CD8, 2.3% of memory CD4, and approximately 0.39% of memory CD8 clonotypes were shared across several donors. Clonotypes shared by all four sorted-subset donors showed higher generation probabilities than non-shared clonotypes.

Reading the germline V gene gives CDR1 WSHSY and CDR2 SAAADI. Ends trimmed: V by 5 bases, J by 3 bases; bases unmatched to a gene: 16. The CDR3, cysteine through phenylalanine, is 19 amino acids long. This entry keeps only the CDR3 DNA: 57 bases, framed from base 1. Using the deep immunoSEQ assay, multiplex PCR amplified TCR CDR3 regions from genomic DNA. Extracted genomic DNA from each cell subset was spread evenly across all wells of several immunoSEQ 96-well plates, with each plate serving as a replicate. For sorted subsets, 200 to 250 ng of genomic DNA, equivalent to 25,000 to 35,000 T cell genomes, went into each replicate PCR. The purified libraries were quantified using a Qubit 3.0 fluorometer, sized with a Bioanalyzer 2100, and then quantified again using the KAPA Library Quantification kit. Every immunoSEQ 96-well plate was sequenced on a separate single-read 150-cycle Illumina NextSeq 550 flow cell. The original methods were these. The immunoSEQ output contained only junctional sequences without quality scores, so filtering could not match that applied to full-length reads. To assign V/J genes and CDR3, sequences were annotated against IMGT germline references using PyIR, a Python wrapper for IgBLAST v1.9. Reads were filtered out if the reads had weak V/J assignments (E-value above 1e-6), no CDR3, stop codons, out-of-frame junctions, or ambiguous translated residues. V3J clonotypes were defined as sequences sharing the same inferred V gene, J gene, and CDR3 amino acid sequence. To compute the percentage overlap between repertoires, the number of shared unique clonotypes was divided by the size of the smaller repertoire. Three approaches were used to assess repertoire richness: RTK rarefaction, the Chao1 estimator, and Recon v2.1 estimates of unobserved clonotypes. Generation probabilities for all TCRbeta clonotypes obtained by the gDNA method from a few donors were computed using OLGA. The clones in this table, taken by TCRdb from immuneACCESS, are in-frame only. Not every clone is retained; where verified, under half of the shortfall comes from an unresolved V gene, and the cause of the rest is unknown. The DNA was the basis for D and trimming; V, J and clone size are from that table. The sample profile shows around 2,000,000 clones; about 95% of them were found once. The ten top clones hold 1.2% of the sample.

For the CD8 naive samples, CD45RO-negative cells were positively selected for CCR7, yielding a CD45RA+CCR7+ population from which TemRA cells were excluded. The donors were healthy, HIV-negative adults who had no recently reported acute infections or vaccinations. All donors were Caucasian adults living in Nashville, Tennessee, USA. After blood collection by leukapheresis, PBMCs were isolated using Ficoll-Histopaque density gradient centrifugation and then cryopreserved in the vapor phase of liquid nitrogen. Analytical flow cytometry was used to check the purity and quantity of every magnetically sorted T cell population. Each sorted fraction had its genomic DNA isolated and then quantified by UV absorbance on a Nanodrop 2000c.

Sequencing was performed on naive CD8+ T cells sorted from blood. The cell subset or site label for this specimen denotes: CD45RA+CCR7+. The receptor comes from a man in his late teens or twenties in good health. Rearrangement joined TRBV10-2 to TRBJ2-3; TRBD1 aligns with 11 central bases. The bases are TGCGCCAGCAGTTTCCCCCCCGGGACAGGGGGAGAGGGGACAGATACGCAGTATTTT. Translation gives CASSFPPGTGGEGTDTQYF.